Listed below are T cell receptor beta chains from one sample, sequenced in a study of blood T cell repertoires in COVID-19. Produced via immunoSEQ multiplex PCR; TCRdb's table is partial and in-frame only. The sample yields 250,000 to 350,000 clones, around four fifths seen once. Sequencing input: peripheral blood. The origin of the receptors is a woman aged 45-60 years with active or convalescent COVID-19. CDR3s include the opening cysteine and the closing phenylalanine or tryptophan. Fields, in order: V gene, D gene, clone size, J gene, CDR3 DNA, CDR3 protein. A D gene is named only where the DNA matches it firmly. The size entry is marked missing in some rows and otherwise reads once, few, many or a size class.

TRBV15	TRBD1	NA	TRBJ1-5	TGTGCCACCAGCGACAGGGATAGCAATCAGCCCCAGCATTTT	CATSDRDSNQPQHF
TRBV28	TRBD1	few	TRBJ1-3	TGTGCCAGCAGTCCGACGACAGGGACGGGTGCTGGAAACACCATATATTTT	CASSPTTGTGAGNTIYF
TRBV4-1	NA	NA	TRBJ2-1	TGCGCCAGCAGCCTCCAGGGGGGAAGGAGTAGCGGGGAGAGACGATCTGAGCAGTTCTTC	CASSLQGGRSSGERRSEQFF
TRBV7-7	TRBD2	NA	TRBJ2-1	TGTGCCAGCAGCTTCAGCGGGGGTCAATACAATGAGCAGTTCTTC	CASSFSGGQYNEQFF
TRBV18	NA	once	TRBJ2-6	TGTGCCAGCTCACCAGACAGAACTTCTGGGGCCAACGTCCTGACTTTC	CASSPDRTSGANVLTF
TRBV5-1	NA	NA	TRBJ2-1	TGCGCCAGCAGTTTAGCGGTGAGCTCCTACAATGAGCAGTTCTTC	CASSLAVSSYNEQFF
TRBV30	TRBD1	NA	TRBJ1-3	TGTGCCTGGAGTGGGGCAGGGGGTGGAAACACCATATATTTT	CAWSGAGGGNTIYF
TRBV9	NA	few	TRBJ2-7	TGTGCCAGCAGCCCCCGTGGACTCATCTACGAGCAGTACTTC	CASSPRGLIYEQYF
TRBV29-1	NA	NA	TRBJ2-7	TGCAGCGTGATACCCTTTGACAGAGGCTACGAGCAGTACTTC	CSVIPFDRGYEQYF
TRBV18	TRBD2	once	TRBJ2-3	TGTGCCAGCTCACCGAGCGGGAGCCTAGGCACAGATACGCAGTATTTT	CASSPSGSLGTDTQYF
TRBV15	TRBD1	few	TRBJ1-6	TGTGCCACCAGCAGTCGTAGACAGGGTTTAGCCCTCCACTTT	CATSSRRQGLALHF
TRBV6-6	NA	NA	TRBJ2-2	TGTGCCAGCAGTTATGGCGTAGGGGCCGGGGAGCTGTTTTTT	CASSYGVGAGELFF
TRBV7-8	NA	NA	TRBJ1-3	TGTGCCAGCAGCCCTCGGTCCCTAATTCTATCTGGAAACACCATATATTTT	CASSPRSLILSGNTIYF
TRBV6-5	NA	many	TRBJ2-7	TGTGCCAGCAGGAAGGGGCACTACGAGCAGTACTTC	CASRKGHYEQYF
TRBV30	TRBD2	NA	TRBJ2-3	TGTGCTGGAGGGAGGGCAGGCACAGATACGCAGTATTTT	CAGGRAGTDTQYF
TRBV5-1	NA	NA	TRBJ2-2	TGCGCCAGCAGCGCCGGACAGATGGGCACCGGGGAGCTGTTTTTT	CASSAGQMGTGELFF
TRBV10-1	NA	NA	TRBJ2-7	TGCGCCAGCAGTGAGTCGACTGAGGCAGGCCCCAGGGACGAGCAGTACTTC	CASSESTEAGPRDEQYF
TRBV2	TRBD1	NA	TRBJ1-1	TGTGCCAGCAGACGCTCCGGGACAGTTTCTACTGAAGCTTTCTTT	CASRRSGTVSTEAFF
TRBV5-5	NA	NA	TRBJ2-2	TGTGCCAGCAGCATGGTTTGGAGCCCGGACACCGGGGAGCTGTTTTTT	CASSMVWSPDTGELFF
TRBV20-1	NA	NA	TRBJ2-1	TGCAGTGCAAAACTAGTCAATGAGCAGTTCTTC	CSAKLVNEQFF
TRBV19	NA	NA	TRBJ2-3	TGTGCCAGTTCCGGGACTAGCACAGATACGCAGTATTTT	CASSGTSTDTQYF
TRBV7-9	TRBD1	NA	TRBJ1-2	TGTGCCAGCAGCTTAAAAGTCCAGGGGGCGGTTGGCTATGGCTACACCTTC	CASSLKVQGAVGYGYTF
TRBV7-2	NA	NA	TRBJ2-7	TGTGCCAGCAGCTTAGCCGGACTTCTCTACGAGCAGTACTTC	CASSLAGLLYEQYF
TRBV9	NA	NA	TRBJ2-5	TGTGCCAGCAGCGTAGCTATCCCGGGGGAGACCCAGTACTTC	CASSVAIPGETQYF
TRBV5-1	NA	NA	TRBJ2-1	TGCGCCAGCAGCTTGACGAGTCGGGGAAGCTACAATGAGCAGTTCTTC	CASSLTSRGSYNEQFF
TRBV5-1	TRBD1	NA	TRBJ2-1	TGCGCCAGCAGCTTGGCCGCAGGGGGAATCTCCTACAATGAGCAGTTCTTC	CASSLAAGGISYNEQFF
TRBV2	NA	NA	TRBJ2-7	TGTGCCAGCAGTGTCTACAGGGCCTACGAGCAGTACTTC	CASSVYRAYEQYF
TRBV3-1/TRBV3-2	NA	NA	TRBJ1-4	TGTGCCAGCAGCTTCTCAGGGATCCCAAATGAAAAACTGTTTTTT	CASSFSGIPNEKLFF
TRBV19	NA	NA	TRBJ2-5	TGTGCCAGTAGTCCAGCGCGGCAGGGGGGAGGAGGAGAGACCCAGTACTTC	CASSPARQGGGGETQYF
TRBV4-1	TRBD2	NA	TRBJ2-2	TGCGCCAGCAGCCCCTGGACTAGCGGGCGCGTGGAATCGAACACCGGGGAGCTGTTTTTT	CASSPWTSGRVESNTGELFF
TRBV6-5	TRBD1	once	TRBJ1-2	TGTGCCAGCAGTTACCTTCTTCGACAGGGCTTCTATGGCTACACCTTC	CASSYLLRQGFYGYTF
TRBV18	TRBD1	NA	TRBJ1-1	TGTGCCAGCTCACCATACAGGGGTGGGGGCACTGAAGCTTTCTTT	CASSPYRGGGTEAFF
TRBV2	NA	few	TRBJ1-2	TGTGCCAGCAACCGCGACTATGGCTACACCTTC	CASNRDYGYTF
TRBV5-4	TRBD1	NA	TRBJ2-3	TGTGCCAGCAGCACCGGACAGGCAGATACGCAGTATTTT	CASSTGQADTQYF